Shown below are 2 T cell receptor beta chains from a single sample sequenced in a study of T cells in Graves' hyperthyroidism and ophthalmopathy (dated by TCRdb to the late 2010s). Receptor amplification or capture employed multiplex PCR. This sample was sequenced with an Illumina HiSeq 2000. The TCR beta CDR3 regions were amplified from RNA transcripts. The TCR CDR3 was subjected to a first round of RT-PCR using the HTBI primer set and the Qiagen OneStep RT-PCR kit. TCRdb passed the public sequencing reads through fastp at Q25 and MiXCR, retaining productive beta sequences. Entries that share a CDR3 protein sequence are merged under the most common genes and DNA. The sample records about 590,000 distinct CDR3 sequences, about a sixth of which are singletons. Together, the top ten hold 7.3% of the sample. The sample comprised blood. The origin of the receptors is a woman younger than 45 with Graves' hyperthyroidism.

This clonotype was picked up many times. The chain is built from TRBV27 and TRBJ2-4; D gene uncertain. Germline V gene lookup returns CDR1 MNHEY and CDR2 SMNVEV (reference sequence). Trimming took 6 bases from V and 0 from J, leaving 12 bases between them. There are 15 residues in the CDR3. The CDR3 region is CASRTAELAKNIQYF. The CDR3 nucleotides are TGTGCCAGCAGGACCGCCGAACTAGCCAAAAACATTCAGTACTTC.

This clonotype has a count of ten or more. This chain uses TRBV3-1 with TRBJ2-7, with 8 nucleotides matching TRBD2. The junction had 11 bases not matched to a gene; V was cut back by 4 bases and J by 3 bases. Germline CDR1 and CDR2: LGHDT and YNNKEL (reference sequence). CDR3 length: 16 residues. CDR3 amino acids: CASSRDRAGEGYEQYF. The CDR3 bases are TGTGCCAGCAGCCGAGATAGAGCGGGAGAAGGCTACGAGCAGTACTTC.